This T cell receptor beta chain stems from a study of vaccination and CD4 T cells after COVID-19. Study-wide results and limits: For SARS-CoV-2-reactive clonotypes, the median went from about 22 to 38, a nonsignificant increase.

Trimming cost V 0 bases and J 3 bases, with 6 bases left between them. This CDR3 comprises 12 residues. Looked up from germline, CDR1 is DFQATT and CDR2 is SNEGSKA (reference sequence). Scientists ran DNA taken from cultured CD4+ T cells through the Oncomine TCR Beta short-read assay for sequencing. Cultures of CD4+ T cells served as the source for extracting genomic DNA. TCRdb recomputed calls from the PCR reads with MiXCR, one row per CDR3 protein. The sample lists 9,000 to 13,000 distinct CDR3 sequences, 30% occurring once. Treatment given: roughly ten-day PBMC culture with coronavirus spike peptide pools or control peptides (ViraFEST assay). The ViraFEST method relied on peptide pools to expand antigen-specific T cells, followed by TCR sequencing. Regarding this clonotype: Its antigen is not known.

The sample was CD4+ T cells from blood, cultured in vitro, taken after SARS-CoV-2 vaccination. The sequence was obtained from a human donor who had recovered from COVID-19. This rearrangement joins TRBV20-1 to TRBJ2-7, with D uncertain. The CDR3 reads CSARDGVYEQYF. Written as DNA, the CDR3 is TGCAGTGCTAGAGATGGGGTCTACGAGCAGTACTTC.